A selection of T cell receptor beta chains follows, all from one sample in a study of CD8+ T cells in alopecia areata. Measured with immunoSEQ multiplex PCR; TCRdb has only the in-frame clones, and not every one. Altogether 150,000 to 200,000 clones are present, 60% being singletons, with the ten largest covering around 0.92%. The sequencing used CD4+ T cells sorted from blood, collected at week 24, from a patient treated with tofacitinib. The receptors originated from a human donor with alopecia areata. Each CDR3 is given with its conserved first and last residue. The D gene is left open where the match is weak. Only some rows state a clone size, as once, few, many or a class for expanded clones.

CDR3aa: CASKASGRRAHGYTF
CDR3nt: TGTGCCAGCAAGGCTTCGGGGCGACGGGCCCATGGCTACACCTTC
j_gene: TRBJ1-2
abundance: NA
d_gene: NA
v_gene: TRBV6-5

CDR3aa: CASSHYRGANTGELFF
CDR3nt: TGTGCCAGCAGTCACTACAGGGGGGCAAACACCGGGGAGCTGTTTTTT
j_gene: TRBJ2-2
abundance: NA
d_gene: TRBD1
v_gene: TRBV27

CDR3aa: CAWSVQEDSGLGYGYTF
CDR3nt: TGTGCCTGGAGTGTACAAGAGGACAGTGGGTTGGGCTATGGCTACACCTTC
j_gene: TRBJ1-2
abundance: NA
d_gene: NA
v_gene: TRBV30

CDR3aa: CASGLVPSLGYNEQFF
CDR3nt: TGTGCTAGTGGTTTGGTACCCAGTCTGGGGTACAATGAGCAGTTCTTC
j_gene: TRBJ2-1
abundance: NA
d_gene: NA
v_gene: TRBV12-5

CDR3aa: CASSVAGTAGEQYF
CDR3nt: TGTGCCAGCAGTGTAGCAGGGACCGCGGGGGAGCAGTACTTC
j_gene: TRBJ2-7
abundance: NA
d_gene: NA
v_gene: TRBV2

CDR3aa: CASRRSPGLYGYTF
CDR3nt: TGTGCCAGCCGAAGGTCCCCGGGGCTCTATGGCTACACCTTC
j_gene: TRBJ1-2
abundance: NA
d_gene: NA
v_gene: TRBV2

CDR3aa: CASSFGDTEAFF
CDR3nt: TGTGCCAGCAGCTTTGGAGATACTGAAGCTTTCTTT
j_gene: TRBJ1-1
abundance: NA
d_gene: NA
v_gene: TRBV7-8

CDR3aa: CSVEDRQVNYGYTF
CDR3nt: TGCAGCGTTGAAGATCGCCAGGTTAACTATGGCTACACCTTC
j_gene: TRBJ1-2
abundance: NA
d_gene: NA
v_gene: TRBV29-1

CDR3aa: CASSFTGFTDTQYF
CDR3nt: TGTGCCAGCAGCTTCACAGGGTTTACAGATACGCAGTATTTT
j_gene: TRBJ2-3
abundance: NA
d_gene: NA
v_gene: TRBV5-6

CDR3aa: CASRGDRETQYF
CDR3nt: TGTGCCAGCAGAGGGGACAGGGAGACCCAGTACTTC
j_gene: TRBJ2-5
abundance: few
d_gene: TRBD1
v_gene: TRBV6-6

CDR3aa: CASSLVFGAGEQFF
CDR3nt: TGTGCCAGCAGCTTAGTGTTTGGCGCTGGTGAGCAGTTCTTC
j_gene: TRBJ2-1
abundance: medium-sized
d_gene: NA
v_gene: TRBV7-2

CDR3aa: CASSQADTQYF
CDR3nt: TGTGCCAGCAGCCAGGCAGATACGCAGTATTTT
j_gene: TRBJ2-3
abundance: NA
d_gene: NA
v_gene: TRBV7-9

CDR3aa: CASSRLAGVGETQYF
CDR3nt: TGTGCCAGCAGCCGACTAGCGGGGGTCGGGGAGACCCAGTACTTC
j_gene: TRBJ2-5
abundance: few
d_gene: TRBD2
v_gene: TRBV2

CDR3aa: CSVEARYPDGNTEAFF
CDR3nt: TGCAGCGTTGAAGCCAGGTACCCCGACGGAAACACTGAAGCTTTCTTT
j_gene: TRBJ1-1
abundance: NA
d_gene: NA
v_gene: TRBV29-1

CDR3aa: CASSTDRDGYTF
CDR3nt: TGTGCCAGCAGTACAGACAGAGATGGCTACACCTTC
j_gene: TRBJ1-2
abundance: few
d_gene: NA
v_gene: TRBV6-6